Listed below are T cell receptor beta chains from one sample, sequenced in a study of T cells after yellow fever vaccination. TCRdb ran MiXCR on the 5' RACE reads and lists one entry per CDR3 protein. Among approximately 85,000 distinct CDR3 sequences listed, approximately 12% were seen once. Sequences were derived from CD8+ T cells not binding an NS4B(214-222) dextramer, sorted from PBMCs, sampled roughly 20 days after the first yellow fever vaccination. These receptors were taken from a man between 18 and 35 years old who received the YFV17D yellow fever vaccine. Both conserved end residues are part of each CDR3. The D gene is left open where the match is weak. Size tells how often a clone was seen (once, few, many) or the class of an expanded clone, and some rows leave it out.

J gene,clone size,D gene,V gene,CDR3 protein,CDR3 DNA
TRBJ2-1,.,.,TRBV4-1,CASSQGRGLQANYNEQFF,TGCGCCAGCAGCCAAGGAAGAGGCCTACAGGCCAACTACAATGAGCAGTTCTTC
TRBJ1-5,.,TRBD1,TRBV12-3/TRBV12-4,CATSLRGTGGQPQHF,TGTGCCACCAGTTTAAGAGGGACAGGGGGACAGCCCCAGCATTTT
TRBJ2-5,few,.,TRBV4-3,CASSQSDGGGETQYF,TGCGCCAGCAGCCAATCAGACGGGGGCGGGGAGACCCAGTACTTC
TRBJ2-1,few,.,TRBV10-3,CAISLRLPHSSYNEQFF,TGTGCCATCAGTCTACGGCTACCCCACTCGTCCTACAATGAGCAGTTCTTC
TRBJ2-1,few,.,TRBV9,CASSPGGVGYEQFF,TGTGCCAGCAGCCCCGGTGGGGTTGGCTATGAGCAGTTCTTC
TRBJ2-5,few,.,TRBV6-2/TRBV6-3,CASRDLQGGETQYF,TGTGCCAGCAGGGATCTACAGGGAGGAGAGACCCAGTACTTC
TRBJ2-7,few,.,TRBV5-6,CASSFGAGSYEQYF,TGTGCCAGCAGCTTCGGAGCGGGCTCCTACGAGCAGTACTTC
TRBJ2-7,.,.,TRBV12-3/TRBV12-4,CASSLVAGSYEQYF,TGTGCCAGCAGTTTAGTGGCAGGGTCCTACGAGCAGTACTTC
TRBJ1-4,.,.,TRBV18,CASSPLLGEGTTNEKLFF,TGTGCCAGCTCTCCCCTCCTGGGGGAGGGAACGACTAATGAAAAACTGTTTTTT
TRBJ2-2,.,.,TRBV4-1,CASSQRLVRVAGELFF,TGCGCCAGCAGCCAACGACTAGTTCGGGTGGCCGGGGAGCTGTTTTTT
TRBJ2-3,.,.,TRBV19,CASSMVYTSSTDTQYF,TGTGCCAGTAGTATGGTTTACACCTCAAGCACAGATACGCAGTATTTT
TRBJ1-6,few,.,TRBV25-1,CASSDPTVEGRALHF,TGTGCCAGCAGTGACCCGACAGTAGAAGGCCGGGCCCTCCACTTT
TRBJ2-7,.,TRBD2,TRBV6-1,CASRLRASGYSYEQYF,TGTGCCAGCAGACTTAGAGCTAGCGGGTACTCCTACGAGCAGTACTTC
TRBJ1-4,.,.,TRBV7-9,CASSLGGWNAALFF,TGTGCCAGCAGCTTAGGGGGATGGAACGCGGCACTGTTTTTT
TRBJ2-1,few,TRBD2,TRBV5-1,CASSLTGGGANEQFF,TGCGCCAGCAGCTTAACGGGCGGGGGGGCAAATGAGCAGTTCTTC
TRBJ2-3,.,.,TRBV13,CASSLGGRFTDTQYF,TGTGCCAGCAGCTTAGGTGGGAGATTCACAGATACGCAGTATTTT
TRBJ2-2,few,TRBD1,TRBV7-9,CASSDDPGQLPGELFF,TGTGCCAGCAGCGACGATCCGGGACAGCTACCCGGGGAGCTGTTTTTT
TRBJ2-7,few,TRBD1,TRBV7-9,CASSLATGTLLEQYF,TGTGCCAGCAGCTTAGCGACAGGGACCCTACTCGAGCAGTACTTC
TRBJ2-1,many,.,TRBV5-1,CASSLSSNEQFF,TGCGCCAGCAGCTTGTCATCCAATGAGCAGTTCTTC
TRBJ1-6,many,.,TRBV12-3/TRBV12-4,CASSPRGDTYNSPLHF,TGTGCCAGCAGCCCGAGGGGGGATACCTATAATTCACCCCTCCACTTT
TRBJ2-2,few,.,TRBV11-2,CASSHRGPDNTGELFF,TGTGCCAGCAGCCATCGAGGGCCGGATAACACCGGGGAGCTGTTTTTT
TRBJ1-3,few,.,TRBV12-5,CASGLVLRGENSGNTIYF,TGTGCTAGTGGTTTGGTACTACGGGGGGAGAACTCTGGAAACACCATATATTTT
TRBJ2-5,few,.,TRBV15,CATSRGETQYF,TGTGCCACCAGCAGAGGAGAGACCCAGTACTTC
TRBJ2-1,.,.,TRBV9,CASSVDGGPVNEQFF,TGTGCCAGCAGCGTAGACGGGGGGCCGGTAAATGAGCAGTTCTTC
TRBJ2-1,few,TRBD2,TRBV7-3,CASSLIGGGYNEQFF,TGTGCCAGCAGCTTAATTGGCGGGGGGTACAATGAGCAGTTCTTC
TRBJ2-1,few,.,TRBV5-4,CASAYSGEAEQFF,TGTGCCAGCGCCTACTCAGGGGAGGCTGAGCAGTTCTTC
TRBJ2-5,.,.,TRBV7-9,CASSFIETQYF,TGTGCCAGCAGCTTCATTGAGACCCAGTACTTC
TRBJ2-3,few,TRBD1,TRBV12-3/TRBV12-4,CASSFGTEFTDTQYF,TGTGCCAGCAGTTTTGGGACAGAGTTCACAGATACGCAGTATTTT
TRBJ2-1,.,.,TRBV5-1,CASSLSAPGYNEQFF,TGCGCCAGCAGTTTATCGGCTCCGGGATACAATGAGCAGTTCTTC
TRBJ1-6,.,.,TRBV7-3,CDFFLSSPLHF,TGTGACTTTTTTTTAAGTTCACCCCTCCACTTT
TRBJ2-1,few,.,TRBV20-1,CSARDHVKRQFF,TGCAGTGCTAGAGACCATGTGAAGAGGCAGTTCTTC
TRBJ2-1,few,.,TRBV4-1,CASSPLSPYNEQFF,TGCGCCAGCAGCCCCCTCTCCCCCTACAATGAGCAGTTCTTC
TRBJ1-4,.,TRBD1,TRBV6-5,CASSSLLTGGYEKLFF,TGTGCCAGCAGTTCCCTTTTGACAGGGGGTTATGAAAAACTGTTTTTT
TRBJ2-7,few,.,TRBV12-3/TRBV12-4,CASSPSGYEQYF,TGTGCCAGCAGTCCGTCGGGCTACGAGCAGTACTTC
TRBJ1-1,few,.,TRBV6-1,CASRQGLMNTEAFF,TGTGCCAGCAGGCAGGGGCTCATGAACACTGAAGCTTTCTTT
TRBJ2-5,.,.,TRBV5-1,CASSLVAGSQETQYF,TGCGCCAGCAGCTTGGTTGCTGGCAGCCAAGAGACCCAGTACTTC
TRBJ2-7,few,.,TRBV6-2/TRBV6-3,CASSYGVREQYF,TGTGCCAGCAGTTACGGGGTTCGGGAGCAGTACTTC
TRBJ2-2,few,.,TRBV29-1,CSARPGTGELFF,TGCAGCGCCCGACCTGGGACCGGGGAGCTGTTTTTT
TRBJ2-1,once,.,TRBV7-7,CASSLGQSSYNKQFF,TGTGCCAGCAGCCTGGGGCAGAGCTCCTACAATAAGCAGTTCTTC